The 17 T cell receptor beta chains given below trace back to one sample, sequenced in a study of HIV-infected patients and healthy controls. Each CDR3 protein is one row after TCRdb ran MiXCR on the 5' RACE reads. This table has roughly 70,000 distinct CDR3 sequences, less than 20% appearing once. Sequencing used CD4+ T cells from blood. The receptors come from a human donor in good health.

This clonotype was seen only a few times. This chain uses TRBV6-5 with TRBJ1-2, with 9 bases fitting TRBD1. Germline lookup yields CDR1 MNHEY and CDR2 SVGAGI. The CDR3 length is 11 residues. Unmatched junction bases numbered 2, after V lost 8 bases and J lost 7 bases. CDR3 bases: TGTGCCAGCTGGACAGGGGCTGGCTACACCTTC. As protein: CASWTGAGYTF.

This clonotype appeared a few times. This chain links TRBV18 with TRBJ1-1, with unresolved D. CDR1 KGHSH and CDR2 LQKENI come from the germline V gene. V was trimmed by 2 bases and J by 3 bases, leaving 7 bases between them. This CDR3 region has 13 residues. CDR3 nucleotides: TGTGCCAGCTCACCAGAGGGAGACACTGAAGCTTTCTTT. Its protein is CASSPEGDTEAFF. Drawing the rest from reference TRBV18 and TRBJ1-1, the complete variable domain is NAGVMQNPRHLVRRRGQEARLRCSPMKGHSHVYWYRQLPEEGLKFMVYLQKENIIDESGMPKERFSAEFPKEGPSILRIQQVVRGDSAAYFCASSPEGDTEAFFGQGTRLTVV.

This clonotype has a count of ten or more. V and J are TRBV3-1 and TRBJ2-7; 8 nucleotides align to TRBD2. The CDR3 loop spans 15 amino acids. The germline gives CDR1 LGHDT, CDR2 YNNKEL (reference sequence). The V segment lost 4 bases and the J segment 5 bases; nucleotides outside the gene matches: 10. The CDR3 is CASSRSGRGFHEQYF. CDR3 nucleotide sequence: TGTGCCAGCAGCCGAAGCGGGAGAGGTTTTCACGAGCAGTACTTC.

V usage is TRBV7-9 and J usage is TRBJ1-4; D not resolved. V lost 1 base and J 6 bases, leaving 15 bases between the germline ends. The CDR3 is made up of 16 amino acids. Germline values: CDR1 SEHNR, CDR2 FQNEAQ (reference sequence). CDR3 sequence (DNA): TGTGCCAGCAGCTTAGGCCTTCGGTCCCGAGATGAAAAACTGTTTTTT. Translating it yields CASSLGLRSRDEKLFF.

The table lists this clonotype with a few counts. V gene TRBV19 combines with J gene TRBJ1-2; D call uncertain. CDR1 is LNHDA and CDR2 is SQIVND in the germline V gene (reference sequence). The CDR3 covers 13 residues. Trimming pared 6 bases from V and 3 bases from J, leaving 11 bases between. The chain's CDR3 is CASRFGRYYGYTF. CDR3 nucleotide sequence: TGTGCCAGTAGATTTGGCAGGTACTATGGCTACACCTTC.

This clonotype showed up many times. V is TRBV2 and J is TRBJ2-1, with D possibly matching TRBD2 (5 bases). CDR1 is SNHLY, CDR2 FYNNEI, per germline. Trimming shortened V by 2 bases and J by 4 bases, and 12 bases separated the two germline ends. The CDR3 sequence is 15 residues long. The CDR3: CASSELAGRYNEQFF. CDR3 nucleotide sequence: TGTGCCAGCAGTGAATTGGCGGGTCGGTACAATGAGCAGTTCTTC.

CDR3 protein: CSANRDGRDYNEQFF. In DNA form, the CDR3 reads TGCAGTGCTAATCGGGACGGGCGAGATTACAATGAGCAGTTCTTC. V is TRBV20-1 and J is TRBJ2-1; the D gene could be TRBD1 or TRBD2 (5 bases each). CDR3 size: 15 residues. The V gene lost 4 bases and the J gene lost 4 bases, with 17 bases spanning the gap. Germline CDR1 and CDR2: DFQATT and SNEGSKA (reference sequence).

The chain combines TRBV29-1 with TRBJ1-2; TRBD1 matches at 7 bases. This CDR3 has 13 residues. V lost 6 bases and J lost 11; bases outside the gene matches: 15. The germline gives CDR1 SQVTM, CDR2 ANQGSEA. The chain's CDR3 is CSVSLDREVGYTF. The CDR3 DNA reads as TGCAGCGTCAGCCTTGACAGGGAGGTCGGATACACCTTC.

This clonotype was seen repeatedly, ten times or more. V gene TRBV3-1 combines with J gene TRBJ2-7; 13 bases agree with TRBD2. The CDR3 extends over 15 amino acids. After removal of 4 bases from V and 6 bases from J, the junction contained 6 bases not matched to a gene. The germline CDR1 and CDR2 sequences are LGHDT and YNNKEL (reference sequence). The CDR3 DNA is TGTGCCAGCAGCCGTCGGACTAGCGGGAGAACCGAGCAGTACTTC. This sequence encodes CASSRRTSGRTEQYF.

This clonotype has a count of ten or more. The chain carries TRBV10-3 and TRBJ1-1; possible D gene TRBD1, 6 bases. The CDR3 is 14 residues long. Trimming pared 4 bases from V and 0 bases from J, leaving 9 bases between. The germline V gene has CDR1 ENHRY and CDR2 SYGVKD. The CDR3 spells CAISARGLNTEAFF. In DNA form, the CDR3 reads TGTGCCATCAGTGCAAGGGGGTTGAACACTGAAGCTTTCTTT.

The V call is TRBV5-4, the J call TRBJ2-5; D might be TRBD2 (6 bases). This CDR3 spans 13 amino acids. From germline, CDR1 is SGHNT and CDR2 YYREEE (reference sequence). The CDR3 sequence is CASRFSGEVTQYF. As DNA, the CDR3 is TGTGCTTCCCGCTTTTCGGGGGAAGTGACCCAGTACTTC.

This chain joins TRBV12-3 or TRBV12-4 and TRBJ1-2; D not certain. The V end was cut by 3 bases, the J end by 2 bases, with 7 bases between. The CDR3 has 13 residues. The CDR3 sequence is CASSLSQNYGYTF. The CDR3 DNA reads as TGTGCCAGCAGTTTGAGTCAGAACTATGGCTACACCTTC.

The rearrangement links TRBV25-1 to TRBJ2-7; 7 bases match TRBD1. The CDR3 has 15 amino acids. V shed 3 bases, J shed 1 base, and the junction held 6 bases outside the gene matches. Looked up from germline, CDR1 is MGHDK and CDR2 is SYGVNS. The CDR3 here is CASSDFAGGSYEQYF. As DNA, the CDR3 is TGTGCCAGCAGTGACTTCGCAGGGGGATCCTACGAGCAGTACTTC.

There are many counts of this clonotype. The V and J genes are TRBV5-1 and TRBJ2-5; weak D call: TRBD1 (6 bases). CDR1 is SGHRS and CDR2 is YFSETQ in the germline V gene. The CDR3 is 14 amino acids. V gave up 7 bases and J gave up 4 bases, with 17 bases separating them. The CDR3: CASSPSGAGETQYF. The CDR3, as DNA: TGCGCCAGCTCCCCCTCAGGGGCGGGAGAGACCCAGTACTTC.

The V gene is TRBV7-8, the J gene TRBJ1-1, with TRBD1 identical over 9 bases. CDR1 and CDR2 (germline): SGHVS, FQNEAQ. The CDR3 has 16 amino acids. Losses at the gene ends were 3 bases for V and 6 bases for J; bases not matched to a gene: 11. CDR3 sequence reads: CASSFRTGTGSPEAFF. CDR3 coding DNA: TGTGCCAGCAGCTTTCGTACCGGGACAGGGTCGCCTGAAGCTTTCTTT.

Ten or more counts support this clonotype. The chain recombines TRBV20-1 with TRBJ1-6, with a tentative D call TRBD1 (5 bases). The CDR3 is 13 residues long. V shed 6 bases and J shed 7 bases, with 13 bases lying between them. CDR1 DFQATT and CDR2 SNEGSKA come from the germline V gene (reference sequence). The CDR3 nucleotides read TGCAGTGCCACGGTTGGGGGAAATTCACCCCTCCACTTT. The encoded protein is CSATVGGNSPLHF.

The chain combines TRBV18 with TRBJ2-1, with no clear D. CDR3 length: 15 residues. V lost 2 bases and J lost 0, with 8 bases in between. Germline V CDR1 and CDR2: KGHSH, LQKENI. The CDR3: CASSPYGSSYNEQFF. The CDR3 nucleotides read TGTGCCAGCTCACCATACGGATCCTCCTACAATGAGCAGTTCTTC.